The 25 T cell receptor beta chains reported below all come from one sample, sequenced in a study of T cells expressing NK-cell markers. TCRdb re-called the 5' RACE reads and gives one entry per CDR3 protein, without DNA. The data show about 120,000 distinct CDR3 sequences, and the top ten clones hold 15% to 20%. The sequenced material came from blood T cells: a sorted CD56 or NKG2C T cell subset, CD4+ or CD8+ T cells, or bulk PBMC T cells (not recorded which). Receptor source: a woman between 18 and 75 years old in good health.

The chain carries TRBV4-3 and TRBJ2-3; the D gene TCRdb calls, TRBD1, cannot be checked with no DNA. CDR1 LGHNA and CDR2 YSLEER come from the germline V gene. CDR3 length: 18 amino acids. CDR3 sequence: CASSQDNRRTGDTDTQYF.

V and J are TRBV20-1 and TRBJ2-5; TCRdb reports TRBD1, a call that lacks DNA to check it against. The CDR3 is made up of 14 amino acids. The germline V gene has CDR1 DFQATT and CDR2 SNEGSKA (reference sequence). CDR3 in amino acids: CSASLQEEGETQYF.

The V gene is TRBV29-1, the J gene TRBJ1-5; with no DNA, the TCRdb D assignment of TRBD1 cannot be verified. The germline CDR1 and CDR2 sequences are SQVTM and ANQGSEA. This CDR3 region has 14 residues. The chain's CDR3 is CSVPTGVGNQPQHF.

The chain joins TRBV7-2 to TRBJ2-1; TCRdb's D call of TRBD2 is untestable without DNA. This CDR3 comprises 15 residues. Germline loops: CDR1 SGHTA, CDR2 FQGNSA. The chain's CDR3 is CASSPPSGSYNEQFF.

The chain links TRBV28 to TRBJ2-7; TCRdb lists TRBD1, though no DNA is available to test this call. This CDR3 has 13 amino acids. Per the germline V gene, CDR1 is MDHEN and CDR2 is SYDVKM. This CDR3 reads CASSNRGYDEQYF.

The chain carries TRBV19 and TRBJ2-1; TCRdb's D gene call, TRBD2, goes unchecked for lack of DNA. Germline V gene data show CDR1 as LNHDA and CDR2 as SQIVND (reference sequence). The CDR3 has 17 amino acids. CDR3 sequence: CARFFRGLSPSYNEQFF.

The chain couples TRBV7-6 to TRBJ2-3; TCRdb's D call, TRBD1, is unchecked because there is no DNA. The CDR3 has 16 amino acids. CDR1 SGHVS and CDR2 FNYEAQ come from the germline V gene. The CDR3 loop is CASSLAQTGYTDTQYF.

The chain employs TRBV19 and TRBJ2-1; TCRdb designates TRBD2, a call that cannot be tested without DNA. Germline V lookup: CDR1 LNHDA, CDR2 SQIVND (reference sequence). There are 15 residues in the CDR3. The CDR3 is CATQPGLAGSNEQFF.

V and J are TRBV12-3 or TRBV12-4 and TRBJ2-6. The CDR3 runs to 15 residues. CDR3 protein: CASSLIYSGANVLTF.

This chain joins TRBV7-2 and TRBJ2-5; TCRdb reports TRBD2, a call that lacks DNA to check it against. Germline-derived CDR1 and CDR2 are SGHTA and FQGNSA. This CDR3 has 15 residues. This chain's CDR3 is CASSLVGNRQETQYF.

The chain is built from TRBV5-4 and TRBJ2-3; TCRdb reports TRBD1, a call that lacks DNA to check it against. The CDR3 sequence is 14 residues long. CDR1 SGHNT and CDR2 YYREEE come from the germline V gene (reference sequence). The CDR3 spells CASTEPGRTDTQYF.

V is TRBV29-1 and J is TRBJ2-3. This CDR3 region has 12 residues. The germline gives CDR1 SQVTM, CDR2 ANQGSEA. The CDR3 spells CSVEIPIDTQYF.

The genes are TRBV5-5 and TRBJ2-1. Per germline, CDR1 SGHKS and CDR2 YYEKEE (reference sequence). This CDR3 is built from 17 residues. The chain's CDR3 is CASSAPLQGSSYNEQFF.

The chain joins TRBV19 to TRBJ2-7; the TRBD1 assignment by TCRdb is unverifiable without DNA. Germline CDR1 LNHDA, CDR2 SQIVND (reference sequence). The CDR3 is made up of 14 amino acids. CDR3 residues: CASSISGKGYEQYF.

The genes are TRBV5-1 and TRBJ2-1; the D call from TCRdb, TRBD2, cannot be confirmed without DNA. From germline, CDR1 is SGHRS and CDR2 YFSETQ. This CDR3 has 15 residues. The CDR3 is CASRLTSGAYNEQFF.

The J gene is TRBJ2-2, the V gene TRBV20-1; absent DNA, TCRdb's TRBD2 call cannot be checked. There are 16 residues in the CDR3. CDR1 and CDR2 from the germline V gene are DFQATT and SNEGSKA (reference sequence). CDR3 amino acids: CSARAPTAGVTGELFF.

V is TRBV27 and J is TRBJ1-2. The CDR3 is 13 amino acids. Looked up from germline, CDR1 is MNHEY and CDR2 is SMNVEV (reference sequence). The CDR3 sequence is CASSLGNGYGYTF.

The chain links TRBV20-1 to TRBJ2-7; checking the TCRdb D call of TRBD2 is not possible without DNA. Germline V gene lookup returns CDR1 DFQATT and CDR2 SNEGSKA (reference sequence). The CDR3 length is 12 residues. CDR3 in amino acids: CSARDPRREQYF.

The chain has TRBV19 and TRBJ2-1; TCRdb's assignment of TRBD2 cannot be checked, as there is no DNA. From germline, CDR1 is LNHDA and CDR2 SQIVND (reference sequence). This CDR3 is 14 amino acids long. The CDR3 here is CASSILPSVGEQFF.

The rearrangement joins TRBV29-1 to TRBJ2-1; TCRdb lists TRBD2, though no DNA is available to test this call. The CDR3 has 16 amino acids. Germline lookup yields CDR1 SQVTM and CDR2 ANQGSEA. This CDR3 is CSVEPSGSGSPNEQFF.

The V gene is TRBV4-3, the J gene TRBJ1-1. Germline V gives CDR1 LGHNA, CDR2 YSLEER. The CDR3 spans 13 residues. CDR3 in amino acids: CASSQDIRFETFF.

The V gene is TRBV7-2, the J gene TRBJ2-7; without DNA, the TCRdb call of TRBD1 cannot be checked. CDR1 and CDR2 (germline): SGHTA, FQGNSA. The length of the CDR3 is 15 residues. This CDR3 is CASSLGSSAGYEQYF.

The V gene is TRBV6-1, the J gene TRBJ2-2; TCRdb designates TRBD1, a call that cannot be tested without DNA. Germline V gene data show CDR1 as MNHNS and CDR2 as SASEGT. There are 16 residues in the CDR3. The CDR3 loop is CASRRGQRANTGELFF.

The chain joins TRBV19 to TRBJ2-3; TCRdb proposes TRBD2, but this gene call is untestable without DNA. The CDR3 is 16 residues long. Germline V CDR1 and CDR2: LNHDA, SQIVND (reference sequence). The CDR3 sequence is CASSPLGYGFTDTQYF. Looking up the rest from reference TRBV19 and TRBJ2-3 gives the full variable domain: DGGITQSPKYLFRKEGQNVTLSCEQNLNHDAMYWYRQDPGQGLRLIYYSQIVNDFQKGDIAEGYSVSREKKESFPLTVTSAQKNPTAFYLCASSPLGYGFTDTQYFGPGTRLTVL.

The rearrangement links TRBV12-3 or TRBV12-4 to TRBJ2-5; the TRBD2 assignment by TCRdb is unverifiable without DNA. CDR3 length: 14 amino acids. CDR3 loop: CASSFREAQETQYF.